The 17 T cell receptor beta chains reported below all come from one sample, sequenced in a study of blood T cell repertoires in COVID-19. Using immunoSEQ multiplex PCR, the repertoire was profiled, and TCRdb retains in-frame clones only, with some absent. The repertoire holds 300,000 to 400,000 clones, with over 70% as singletons. Sequenced: peripheral blood. These TCRs come from a woman aged 50 to 60 with COVID-19, enrolled during active disease.

The chain has TRBV5-5 and TRBJ2-1; the match to TRBD2 covers 7 bases. This CDR3 is 19 amino acids long. Germline-derived CDR1 and CDR2 are SGHKS and YYEKEE (reference sequence). V was clipped by 0 bases and J by 1 base; unmatched bases: 13. DNA for the CDR3: TGTGCCAGCAGCTTGGTAGAGCCTAGCGGTCGCCTATCCTACAATGAGCAGTTCTTC. It is translated as CASSLVEPSGRLSYNEQFF.

The rearrangement uses TRBV11-2 and TRBJ1-4; unclear D gene. Germline CDR1 SGHAT, CDR2 FQNNGV. The CDR3 extends over 16 amino acids. Trimming removed 2 bases from V and 0 bases from J, with 10 bases in between. The CDR3 loop reads CASSLSQVATNEKLFF. The CDR3 DNA follows: TGTGCCAGCAGCTTATCCCAGGTTGCAACTAATGAAAAACTGTTTTTT.

The CDR3 DNA is TGTGCCAGCAGTTTATATACGACAGGGGGTAGTTCGAGTGGCTACACCTTC. Its translation is CASSLYTTGGSSSGYTF. The chain is built from TRBV27 and TRBJ1-2; 9 bases fit TRBD1. V gave up 1 base and J gave up 7 bases; unmatched junction bases: 13. CDR3 length: 17 amino acids. The V gene's germline CDR1 is MNHEY and CDR2 SMNVEV (reference sequence).

The rearrangement uses TRBV7-2 and TRBJ2-3, with D possibly being TRBD2 (5 bases). Germline-derived CDR1 and CDR2 are SGHTA and FQGNSA. V was cut by 9 bases and J by 8 bases, with 18 bases left in between. The CDR3 is 13 amino acids. The CDR3 coding sequence is TGTGCCAGTAGGTTCCCCCCCGAGGGTACGCAGTATTTT. It specifies CASRFPPEGTQYF.

The rearrangement joins TRBV18 to TRBJ1-1, with 9 positions matching TRBD1. Germline assignment: CDR1 KGHSH and CDR2 LQKENI. The trim removed 0 bases at V and 0 bases at J, leaving 5 bases unmatched. The CDR3 spans 17 residues. CDR3 nucleotide sequence: TGTGCCAGCTCACCACCAGGGACAGGGCACCTGAACACTGAAGCTTTCTTT. Translating gives CASSPPGTGHLNTEAFF.

The V and J genes are TRBV9 and TRBJ2-3, with 10 bases fitting TRBD1. Per the germline V gene, CDR1 is SGDLS and CDR2 is YYNGEE. V trimming: 3 bases; J trimming: 3 bases; junction bases outside the gene matches: 10. The CDR3 covers 17 residues. The CDR3 here is CASSGPWDRGSTDTQYF. The DNA of the CDR3 is TGTGCCAGCAGCGGCCCCTGGGACAGGGGATCAACAGATACGCAGTATTTT.

The chain joins TRBV10-2 to TRBJ1-3; D is possibly TRBD1 (5 bases). Germline V lookup: CDR1 WSHSY, CDR2 SAAADI. The CDR3 totals 15 residues. The germline V and J ends were trimmed by 4 bases and 1 base, with 11 bases remaining between them. The CDR3 region has the DNA TGCGCCAGCAGTGCTGAGGCAGGGTCTGGAAACACCATATATTTT. It translates to CASSAEAGSGNTIYF.

The rearrangement joins TRBV6-5 to TRBJ1-1, with D unresolved. The length of the CDR3 is 12 residues. CDR1 and CDR2 (germline): MNHEY, SVGAGI. V lost 6 bases and J 7 bases, leaving 12 bases between the germline ends. For the CDR3, the DNA is TGTGCCAGCAGACAAGCGGGGAATGAAGCTTTCTTT. Its translation is CASRQAGNEAFF.

A remark on this clone: A read error may account for a junction end that differs from germline. V is TRBV19 and J is TRBJ1-1; 7 bases match TRBD1. Germline lookup yields CDR1 LNHDA and CDR2 SQIVND (reference sequence). This CDR3 contains 13 residues. The CDR3 here is CASSVDRDTEAFF. Here the CDR3 DNA reads TGTGCCAGTAGTGTAGACAGGGACACTGAAGCTTTCTTT.

This clone was observed a few times. V is TRBV19 and J is TRBJ1-5; 8 bases are a match to TRBD1. The CDR3 contains 13 residues. Germline V gives CDR1 LNHDA, CDR2 SQIVND (reference sequence). V dropped 8 bases and J dropped 2; count of bases not matched to a gene: 2. This chain's CDR3 is CASQDRGNQPQHF. DNA for the CDR3: TGTGCCAGTCAGGACAGGGGCAATCAGCCCCAGCATTTT.

V usage is TRBV3-1 (or the pseudogene TRBV3-2) and J usage is TRBJ2-3; D is unresolved. The CDR3 length is 13 residues. V dropped 4 bases and J dropped 5 bases, with 10 bases sitting between them. Germline V CDR1 and CDR2: LGHDT, YNNKEL (reference sequence). For the CDR3, the DNA is TGTGCCAGCAGCCTATCCTCTAGAGATACGCAGTATTTT. Its protein product is CASSLSSRDTQYF.

The gene calls are TRBV7-2 and TRBJ2-7; 12 nucleotides agree with TRBD2. The length of the CDR3 is 16 residues. V lost 4 bases and J lost 5; bases outside the gene matches: 9. Germline V gene sequence: CDR1 SGHTA, CDR2 FQGNSA. CDR3 nucleotides: TGTGCCAGCAGCTCCCGCTCGGCTAGCGGGAGGGACGAGCAGTACTTC. Translated, it gives CASSSRSASGRDEQYF.

This clone was counted ten times or more. The genes are TRBV29-1 and TRBJ2-7, with a tentative D call TRBD1 (5 bases). The CDR3 is 12 amino acids. V was pared by 4 bases and J by 1 base, with 8 bases between. Germline V lookup: CDR1 SQVTM, CDR2 ANQGSEA. Here the CDR3 DNA reads TGCAGCGTTGCTTCAGGGTCCTACGAGCAGTACTTC. This gives the protein CSVASGSYEQYF.

DNA for the CDR3: TGTGCCAGCAGTCAAAGACTAGTTTGGTGGAATGAGCAGTTCTTC. Residues: CASSQRLVWWNEQFF. The chain combines TRBV27 with TRBJ2-1; D perhaps matches TRBD2 (6 bases). V was shortened by 5 bases and J by 7 bases, with 18 bases between the two germline ends. The CDR3 runs to 15 residues. Germline V gene data show CDR1 as MNHEY and CDR2 as SMNVEV (reference sequence).

The rearrangement joins TRBV6-2 or TRBV6-3 to TRBJ2-7; D unclear. The CDR3 has 15 residues. Germline loops: CDR1 MNHEY, CDR2 SVGEGT. V gave up 3 bases and J gave up 0 bases, with 12 bases separating them. In nucleotides, the CDR3 is TGTGCCAGCAGTTATCACGCGGCGACCTCCTACGAGCAGTACTTC. Residues: CASSYHAATSYEQYF.

The J gene is TRBJ2-1, the V gene TRBV7-9; a weak D match, TRBD2 (6 bases). V gave up 4 bases and J gave up 5 bases, with 18 bases separating them. The CDR3 spans 16 residues. Germline V CDR1 and CDR2: SEHNR, FQNEAQ (reference sequence). In DNA, the CDR3 is TGTGCCAGCAGCTCACGGACAATAGCGGAGGACAATGAGCAGTTCTTC. It is translated as CASSSRTIAEDNEQFF.

The V call is TRBV4-1, the J call TRBJ2-3; D may be TRBD1 (5 bases). The germline V gene encodes CDR1 MGHRA and CDR2 YSYEKL. V was shortened by 1 base and J by 0 bases, with 8 bases between the two germline ends. This CDR3 has 15 residues. As DNA, the CDR3 is TGCGCCAGCAGCCAAGCGGCAGGGAGCACAGATACGCAGTATTTT. The encoded protein is CASSQAAGSTDTQYF.